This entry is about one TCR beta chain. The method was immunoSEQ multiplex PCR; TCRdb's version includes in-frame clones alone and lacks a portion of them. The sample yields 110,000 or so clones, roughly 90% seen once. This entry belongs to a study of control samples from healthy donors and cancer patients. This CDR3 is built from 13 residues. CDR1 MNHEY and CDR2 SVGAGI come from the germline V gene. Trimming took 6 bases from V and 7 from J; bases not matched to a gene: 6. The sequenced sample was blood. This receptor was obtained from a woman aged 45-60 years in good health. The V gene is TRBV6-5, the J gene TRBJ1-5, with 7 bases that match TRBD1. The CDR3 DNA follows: TGTGCCAGCAGACTCGACAGGGCCCAGCCCCAGCATTTT. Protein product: CASRLDRAQPQHF.